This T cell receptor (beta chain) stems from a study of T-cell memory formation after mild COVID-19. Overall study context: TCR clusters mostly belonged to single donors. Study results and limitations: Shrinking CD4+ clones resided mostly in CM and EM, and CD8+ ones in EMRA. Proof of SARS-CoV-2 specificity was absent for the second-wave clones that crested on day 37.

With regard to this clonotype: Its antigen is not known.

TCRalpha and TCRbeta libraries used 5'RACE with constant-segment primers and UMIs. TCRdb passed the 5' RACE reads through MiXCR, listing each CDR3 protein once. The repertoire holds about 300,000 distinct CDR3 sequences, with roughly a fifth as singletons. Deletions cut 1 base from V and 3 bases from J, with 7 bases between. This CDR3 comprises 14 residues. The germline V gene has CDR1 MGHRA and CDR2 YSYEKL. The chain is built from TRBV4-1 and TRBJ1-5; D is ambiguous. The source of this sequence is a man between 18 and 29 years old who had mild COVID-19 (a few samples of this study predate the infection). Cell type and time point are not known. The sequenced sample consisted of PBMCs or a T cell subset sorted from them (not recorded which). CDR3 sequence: CASSQGGFNQPQHF. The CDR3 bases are TGCGCCAGCAGCCAAGGAGGGTTCAATCAGCCCCAGCATTTT.